The rows below give T cell receptor beta chains drawn from one sample of a study of CD4 T cells in relation to SARS-CoV-2 and coronaviruses. These receptors lack a known antigen. Sequencing was performed with immunoSEQ multiplex PCR; in TCRdb, only in-frame clones are kept and a portion is missing. The sample carries 15,000 to 20,000 clones, around 80% recorded once. Sequenced input: CD4+ T cells from PBMCs, cultured in vitro. The origin of the receptors is a human donor in good health. CDR3s include the opening cysteine and the closing phenylalanine or tryptophan. The D gene is left open where the match is weak. Expanded clones get a size class; other rows say once, few or many, or leave the size out.

>.|TRBJ2-5|.|TRBV7-9
TGTGCCAGCAGCCTCTGGGAGATGGACCGAGAGACCCAGTACTTC
CASSLWEMDRETQYF
>TRBD2|TRBJ2-5|.|TRBV11-2
TGTGCCAGCAGCCCCCGGACTAGCGGGGGGGAGACCCAGTACTTC
CASSPRTSGGETQYF
>TRBD2|TRBJ2-7|.|TRBV11-2
TGTGCCAGCAGCTTGGGCGGGAGTCTGACCTACGAGCAGTACTTC
CASSLGGSLTYEQYF
>.|TRBJ1-3|.|TRBV6-5
TGTGCCAGCACCCCAGAGAGGAGTGGTGGAAACACCATATATTTT
CASTPERSGGNTIYF
>TRBD1|TRBJ1-2|few|TRBV19
TGTGCCAGTAGTACGGACAGGCGGCTCTATGGCTACACCTTC
CASSTDRRLYGYTF
>.|TRBJ1-5|.|TRBV7-2
TGTGCCAGCAGCTTAGAGGCAGGGGTCAATCAGCCCCAGCATTTT
CASSLEAGVNQPQHF
>.|TRBJ1-2|few|TRBV6-7
TGTGCCAGCAGTTATCAAAGGGGGTTCGGGGGCTACACCTTC
CASSYQRGFGGYTF
>.|TRBJ1-5|.|TRBV3-1/TRBV3-2
TGTGCCAGCAGCCAATCGGGGTCTCCAGGGCAGCCCCAGCATTTT
CASSQSGSPGQPQHF
>.|TRBJ2-2|.|TRBV19
TGTGCCAGTAGTATAGGACAGAGCACCGGGGAGCTGTTTTTT
CASSIGQSTGELFF
>TRBD2|TRBJ2-1|.|TRBV5-4
TGTGCCAGCAGCGGCGGACTAGCGGGAGTCCTTATGAATGAGCAGTTCTTC
CASSGGLAGVLMNEQFF